A single sample gave rise to the 19 T cell receptor beta chains below, sequenced in a study of patients and donors after allogeneic stem cell transplantation. Each CDR3 protein is one row after TCRdb ran MiXCR on the RT-PCR reads. Among 400,000 to 500,000 distinct CDR3 sequences listed, 15% to 20% were seen once. The specimen was blood, either unsorted or a sorted T cell fraction (not recorded which). The receptors were gathered from a human donor who was either an allogeneic HSCT recipient or a stem cell or donor lymphocyte infusion donor (not recorded which). It is not recorded whose cells these are; they may come from a transplant donor.

In this sample, this clonotype turned up a few times. This rearrangement joins TRBV24-1 to TRBJ2-3, with 11 bases identical to TRBD2. Germline assignment: CDR1 KGHDR and CDR2 SFDVKD. The length of the CDR3 is 16 residues. Trimming took 5 bases from V and 2 from J; bases not matched to a gene: 5. The CDR3 region has the DNA TGTGCCACCAGTGCGGTGGGACTAGCGGTCACAGATACGCAGTATTTT. Its translation is CATSAVGLAVTDTQYF.

This clonotype was detected a few times. V usage is TRBV4-1 and J usage is TRBJ1-5, with 8 positions matching TRBD1. The trim removed 1 base at V and 5 bases at J, leaving 7 bases unmatched. CDR3 length equals 16 residues. Germline CDR1 and CDR2: MGHRA and YSYEKL. The CDR3 DNA sequence: TGCGCCAGCAGCCAAGGGCAGGGGGCCTTTTATCAGCCCCAGCATTTT. Protein sequence: CASSQGQGAFYQPQHF.

This sequence joins TRBV12-3 or TRBV12-4 and TRBJ1-2; a weak D match, TRBD1 (6 bases). V gave up 6 bases and J gave up 5 bases, with 16 bases separating them. The CDR3 has 14 residues. CDR3: CASSRQTGTYGYTF. The DNA for the CDR3 is TGTGCCAGCAGCCGACAGACAGGAACTTATGGCTACACCTTC.

This clonotype was counted at least ten times. V usage is TRBV7-2 and J usage is TRBJ2-1, with TRBD2 identical over 9 bases. CDR1 is SGHTA, CDR2 FQGNSA, per germline. Trimming removed 5 bases from V and 6 bases from J; junction bases left unmatched: 5. The CDR3 runs to 14 residues. For the CDR3, the DNA is TGTGCCAGCAGCGCGGGGACTAGCTTCAATGAGCAGTTCTTC. Amino acid sequence: CASSAGTSFNEQFF.

This clonotype has just a few counts. V gene TRBV2 combines with J gene TRBJ1-1; D is undetermined. From germline, CDR1 is SNHLY and CDR2 FYNNEI. The CDR3 has 14 amino acids. V lost 4 bases to trimming and J lost 4 bases, with 13 bases between them. The CDR3 DNA reads TGTGCCAGCAGTGTCGGCGGGAGGAGCACTGAAGCTTTCTTT. Its protein product is CASSVGGRSTEAFF.

This clonotype was picked up many times. The chain links TRBV6-5 to TRBJ2-3; D is perhaps TRBD1 (5 bases). The V end lost 0 bases, the J end lost 0 bases, and 7 bases lay between the germline ends. The CDR3 length is 15 residues. Germline V gene sequence: CDR1 MNHEY, CDR2 SVGAGI. CDR3 sequence: CASSYSGLSTDTQYF. In DNA form, the CDR3 reads TGTGCCAGCAGTTACTCGGGGCTGAGCACAGATACGCAGTATTTT.

This clonotype turned up a few times. The chain uses TRBV20-1 and TRBJ2-5; 13 bases are shared with TRBD2. The CDR3 has 17 residues. CDR1 and CDR2 from the germline V gene are DFQATT and SNEGSKA (reference sequence). V dropped 3 bases and J dropped 5; count of bases not matched to a gene: 12. In DNA, the CDR3 is TGCAGTGCTAGTCTCCTTCCGACTAGCGGGGGGATGGAGACCCAGTACTTC. Translated, it gives CSASLLPTSGGMETQYF.

The chain employs TRBV10-3 and TRBJ2-1; D possibly corresponds to TRBD2 (6 bases). V was shortened by 6 bases and J by 7 bases, with 10 bases between the two germline ends. CDR1 and CDR2 (germline): ENHRY, SYGVKD. The CDR3 is made up of 12 amino acids. CDR3 region: CAIRLGGNEQFF. The CDR3 coding sequence is TGTGCCATCAGGCTCGGGGGTAATGAGCAGTTCTTC.

This clonotype was detected many times. The chain recombines TRBV7-3 with TRBJ2-3; 14 bases are shared with TRBD2. The J segment lost 6 bases and the V segment lost 1 base, leaving 6 bases of the junction unmatched. Germline V gives CDR1 SGHTA, CDR2 FQGTGA. This CDR3 has 17 residues. CDR3: CASSLKGLAGGTDTQYF. The DNA for the CDR3 is TGTGCCAGCAGCTTAAAAGGACTAGCGGGGGGAACGGATACGCAGTATTTT. The complete variable domain, with remaining parts taken from reference TRBV7-3 and TRBJ2-3, reads GAGVSQTPSNKVTEKGKYVELRCDPISGHTALYWYRQSLGQGPEFLIYFQGTGAADDSGLPNDRFFAVRPEGSVSTLKIQRTERGDSAVYLCASSLKGLAGGTDTQYFGPGTRLTVL.

J is TRBJ2-6 and V is TRBV20-1; D assignment may be TRBD1 or TRBD2 (6 bases each). The CDR3 has 15 residues. Looked up from germline, CDR1 is DFQATT and CDR2 is SNEGSKA (reference sequence). Between the trimmed V and J ends, which lost 0 bases and 2 bases, there was a span of 8 bases. The CDR3 DNA sequence: TGCAGTGCTAGAGAGGGGGGCCCTGGGGCCAACGTCCTGACTTTC. Protein: CSAREGGPGANVLTF.

This clonotype came up a few times. The chain employs TRBV3-1 and TRBJ2-1; D assignment may be TRBD1 or TRBD2 (5 bases each). CDR3 length: 15 residues. Trimming stripped 1 base from V and 2 bases from J, with 9 bases between. Per the germline V gene, CDR1 is LGHDT and CDR2 is YNNKEL (reference sequence). CDR3 DNA: TGTGCCAGCAGCCAAGGAGGGGCAGCCTACAATGAGCAGTTCTTC. Translation gives CASSQGGAAYNEQFF.

This chain connects TRBV11-3 to TRBJ2-2; 9 bases are shared with TRBD1. CDR1 is SGHNT and CDR2 is YENEEA in the germline V gene. J was trimmed by 5 bases and V by 5 bases; bases with no gene match: 12. This CDR3 has 17 amino acids. The CDR3 DNA is TGTGCCAGCAGCACCCCACCGGGACAGGGCACAACCGGGGAGCTGTTTTTT. Translation: CASSTPPGQGTTGELFF. Based on the CDR3 plus reference TRBV11-3 and TRBJ2-2, the full variable domain is EAGVVQSPRYKIIEKKQPVAFWCNPISGHNTLYWYLQNLGQGPELLIRYENEEAVDDSQLPKDRFSAERLKGVDSTLKIQPAELGDSAVYLCASSTPPGQGTTGELFFGEGSRLTVL.

This clonotype was counted a few times. The V gene is TRBV12-3 or TRBV12-4, the J gene TRBJ2-1; D is unclear. The germline V and J ends were trimmed by 0 bases and 4 bases, with 7 bases remaining between them. This CDR3 is built from 14 residues. The CDR3 loop is CASSLAAHYNEQFF. The CDR3 coding sequence is TGTGCCAGCAGTTTAGCGGCCCATTACAATGAGCAGTTCTTC.

The rearrangement joins TRBV4-3 to TRBJ1-2; no clear D gene. The germline V and J ends were trimmed by 4 bases and 1 base, with 13 bases remaining between them. This CDR3 is 15 amino acids long. Germline values: CDR1 LGHNA, CDR2 YSLEER. The chain's CDR3 is CASSPAVGSNYGYTF. CDR3 coding DNA: TGCGCCAGCAGCCCCGCAGTGGGGAGTAACTATGGCTACACCTTC.

This clonotype has only a few counts. The chain carries TRBV5-1 and TRBJ1-5; TRBD1 might be the D (5 bases). The CDR3 covers 15 residues. From germline, CDR1 is SGHRS and CDR2 YFSETQ. Between the trimmed V and J ends, which lost 0 bases and 3 bases, there was a span of 10 bases. The CDR3 DNA reads TGCGCCAGCAGCTTGGACGGGGGTGACAATCAGCCCCAGCATTTT. Its protein product is CASSLDGGDNQPQHF.

A few counts support this clonotype. This chain joins TRBV10-3 and TRBJ1-1; 7 positions match TRBD1. Trimming removed 10 bases from V and 2 bases from J; junction bases left unmatched: 7. The CDR3 consists of 13 residues. Germline values: CDR1 ENHRY, CDR2 SYGVKD. The CDR3 DNA reads as TGTGCCAGTACGGGACAGTACAACACTGAAGCTTTCTTT. Its translation: CASTGQYNTEAFF.

This clonotype was counted a few times. The CDR3 reads CSARPGGIHEQYF. The CDR3 DNA reads TGCAGTGCTAGACCCGGGGGGATTCACGAGCAGTACTTC. The V call is TRBV20-1, the J call TRBJ2-7; 7 bases fit TRBD2. The ends lost 2 bases at V and 5 bases at J; junction bases unmatched: 6. The CDR3 loop spans 13 amino acids. In germline, CDR1 is DFQATT, CDR2 SNEGSKA (reference sequence).

This clonotype was observed at least ten times. The chain combines TRBV12-3 or TRBV12-4 with TRBJ2-3; D is unresolved. V was shortened by 6 bases and J by 4 bases, with 14 bases between the two germline ends. The CDR3 runs 14 residues. DNA of the CDR3: TGTGCCAGCAGGCCCCTCCAACTCGCAGATACGCAGTATTTT. Translating it yields CASRPLQLADTQYF.

The chain recombines TRBV7-8 with TRBJ2-7, with 15 bases fitting TRBD2. The CDR3 length is 16 residues. Germline V gene data show CDR1 as SGHVS and CDR2 as FQNEAQ. Unmatched junction bases numbered 6, after V lost 7 bases and J lost 2 bases. CDR3: CASTWGTSGRTYEQYF. The CDR3 DNA is TGTGCCAGCACCTGGGGGACTAGCGGGAGGACCTACGAGCAGTACTTC. Complete variable domain (other parts from reference TRBV7-8 and TRBJ2-7): GAGVSQSPRYKVAKRGQDVALRCDPISGHVSLFWYQQALGQGPEFLTYFQNEAQLDKSGLPSDRFFAERPEGSVSTLKIQRTQQEDSAVYLCASTWGTSGRTYEQYFGPGTRLTVT.